This is a list of T cell receptor beta chains from one sample in a study of T cell responses to AZD1222 COVID-19 vaccine. Libraries were prepared by immunoSEQ multiplex PCR; TCRdb keeps only in-frame clonotypes and omits some of them. The sample yields roughly 250,000 clones, more than 85% seen once. The specimen was peripheral blood, collected on day 0 of AZD1222 vaccination. These receptors were obtained from an adult in good health. The CDR3 runs from the conserved cysteine through the conserved F or W. Fields, in order: D gene, J gene, clone size, V gene, CDR3 DNA, CDR3 protein. The D gene is left open where the match is weak. Not every row has a clone size; where given, it reads once, few, many or a size class.

D gene: -; J gene: TRBJ2-2; clone size: -; V gene: TRBV5-1; CDR3 DNA: TGCGCCAGCAGCTTGGGCAGGGATGAAACCGGGGAGCTGTTTTTT; CDR3 protein: CASSLGRDETGELFF
D gene: -; J gene: TRBJ2-7; clone size: -; V gene: TRBV11-2; CDR3 DNA: TGTGCCAGCAGCCTAGTAGCCGAGGGGAAGTACGAGCAGTACTTC; CDR3 protein: CASSLVAEGKYEQYF
D gene: -; J gene: TRBJ2-7; clone size: -; V gene: TRBV3-1/TRBV3-2; CDR3 DNA: TGTGCCAGCAGCCAAGGACGGACGAAGCCCTACGAGCAGTACTTC; CDR3 protein: CASSQGRTKPYEQYF
D gene: TRBD2; J gene: TRBJ2-7; clone size: -; V gene: TRBV27; CDR3 DNA: TGTGCCAGCAGTTTGGCTAGCGGTGCCTGGGGTGAGCAGTACTTC; CDR3 protein: CASSLASGAWGEQYF
D gene: -; J gene: TRBJ2-7; clone size: -; V gene: TRBV11-2; CDR3 DNA: TGTGCCAGCAGTCCACTTAGCGGACACTCCTACGAGCAGTACTTC; CDR3 protein: CASSPLSGHSYEQYF
D gene: -; J gene: TRBJ2-5; clone size: -; V gene: TRBV15; CDR3 DNA: TGTGCCACCAGCTTACAGGGAGAGGCGTACCAAGAGACCCAGTACTTC; CDR3 protein: CATSLQGEAYQETQYF
D gene: -; J gene: TRBJ1-2; clone size: -; V gene: TRBV3-1/TRBV3-2; CDR3 DNA: TGTGCCAGCAGCCCGCGGGGGGGGGCTAACTATGGCTACACCTTC; CDR3 protein: CASSPRGGANYGYTF
D gene: TRBD2; J gene: TRBJ2-7; clone size: -; V gene: TRBV4-1; CDR3 DNA: TGCGCCAGCAGCCAAGAGTCTAGCGGAGCCTACGAGCAGTACTTC; CDR3 protein: CASSQESSGAYEQYF
D gene: -; J gene: TRBJ2-2; clone size: -; V gene: TRBV12-2; CDR3 DNA: TGTGCAAGTCGCCCCTGGGAAACGACGGTGAACACCGGGGAGCTGTTTTTT; CDR3 protein: CASRPWETTVNTGELFF
D gene: TRBD2; J gene: TRBJ2-3; clone size: -; V gene: TRBV4-1; CDR3 DNA: TGCGCCAGCAGCCTAGCGAGGGCTAGCGGGGGTCCGGATACGCAGTATTTT; CDR3 protein: CASSLARASGGPDTQYF
D gene: TRBD1; J gene: TRBJ1-2; clone size: -; V gene: TRBV7-2; CDR3 DNA: TGTGCCAGCAGCTACCGGACAGGGGGGTATGGCTACACCTTC; CDR3 protein: CASSYRTGGYGYTF
D gene: -; J gene: TRBJ1-2; clone size: -; V gene: TRBV11-2; CDR3 DNA: TGTGCCAGCAGCTTGGGCCCCGGGGGACCAAACTATGGCTACACCTTC; CDR3 protein: CASSLGPGGPNYGYTF
D gene: -; J gene: TRBJ2-7; clone size: -; V gene: TRBV7-9; CDR3 DNA: TGTGCCACCCAGAGGGCCTACTCCTACGAGCAGTACTTC; CDR3 protein: CATQRAYSYEQYF
D gene: -; J gene: TRBJ1-2; clone size: few; V gene: TRBV7-9; CDR3 DNA: TGTGCCAGCAGCCCAGACAGCTATGGCTACACCTTC; CDR3 protein: CASSPDSYGYTF
D gene: -; J gene: TRBJ2-1; clone size: -; V gene: TRBV19; CDR3 DNA: TGTGCCAGTCAGACTTGGAATGAGCAGTTCTTC; CDR3 protein: CASQTWNEQFF
D gene: -; J gene: TRBJ1-1; clone size: -; V gene: TRBV7-2; CDR3 DNA: TGTGCCAGCAGCTTATGGGAAAGTGGTACTGAAGCTTTCTTT; CDR3 protein: CASSLWESGTEAFF
D gene: TRBD2; J gene: TRBJ2-3; clone size: -; V gene: TRBV6-2/TRBV6-3; CDR3 DNA: TGTGCCAGCAGTGATACAGCGGGGGACACAGATACGCAGTATTTT; CDR3 protein: CASSDTAGDTDTQYF
D gene: TRBD1; J gene: TRBJ1-1; clone size: -; V gene: TRBV28; CDR3 DNA: TGTGCCAGCAGATCATGGGGGCGGCCACAGGGGGGGTTTACTGAAGCTTTCTTT; CDR3 protein: CASRSWGRPQGGFTEAFF
D gene: -; J gene: TRBJ2-5; clone size: few; V gene: TRBV29-1; CDR3 DNA: TGCAGCGTTGAGGTGAACAGCCAAGAGACCCAGTACTTC; CDR3 protein: CSVEVNSQETQYF
D gene: -; J gene: TRBJ1-1; clone size: -; V gene: TRBV19; CDR3 DNA: TGTGCCAGTAGTATGAAAGGGAGGTTGAACACTGAAGCTTTCTTT; CDR3 protein: CASSMKGRLNTEAFF
D gene: -; J gene: TRBJ2-1; clone size: once; V gene: TRBV7-2; CDR3 DNA: TGTGCCAGCGGAGGTAGCAGCCTGGCACATGAGCAGTTCTTC; CDR3 protein: CASGGSSLAHEQFF
D gene: TRBD1; J gene: TRBJ1-1; clone size: -; V gene: TRBV9; CDR3 DNA: TGTGCCAGCAGCCGTGGACAGGGTTGGACTGAAGCTTTCTTT; CDR3 protein: CASSRGQGWTEAFF